This section outlines one T cell receptor beta chain sequence together with its context. The V and J ends lost 2 bases and 3 bases, in that order; junction bases with no gene match: 9. Germline CDR1 reads MNHEY; CDR2 reads SVGAGI. CDR3 length: 16 amino acids. This sample was taken from a study of shared T cell receptors in the human thymus. Profiling relied on immunoSEQ multiplex PCR, and the TCRdb table lists in-frame clones only, not all of them. This sample carries hundreds of thousands of clones, approximately 88% of them seen once, and the ten largest clones take 0.01%. The sample was also linked to a second study, of human thymus T cells. As that report states: Thymic samples were excised during corrective heart operations. Thymic and blood repertoires seemed to favor certain V and J genes.

The receptor's source is a boy under three years old with a congenital heart defect. Sequencing was done on a sample of thymocytes. V usage is TRBV6-5 and J usage is TRBJ2-7; 8 bases are shared with TRBD2. Here the CDR3 reads CASSYPLPGLDYEQYF. CDR3 coding DNA: TGTGCCAGCAGTTACCCCCTCCCGGGACTAGACTACGAGCAGTACTTC.